This TCR beta chain was captured in a study of T cell responses to AZD1222 COVID-19 vaccine. The protocol was immunoSEQ multiplex PCR, while the TCRdb copy is restricted to in-frame clones and leaves out a portion. Of around 140,000 clones in the sample, approximately 88% were seen once. For this clone: The antigen remains undetermined.

Looked up from germline, CDR1 is LNHDA and CDR2 is SQIVND (reference sequence). The length of the CDR3 is 17 residues. V lost 3 bases, J lost 0 bases, and 7 bases stayed unmatched. Regarding the study as a whole: Repertoires were collected only later (after the peak T cell response had occurred).

The source of this sequence is an adult who received the MenACWY meningococcal vaccine as a control. The chain joins TRBV19 to TRBJ2-2, with TRBD1 matching over 7 bases. The input for sequencing was peripheral blood, taken 28 days after the second dose of the MenACWY control vaccine. DNA of the CDR3: TGTGCCAGTAGTATTTGGAAGGGGGCCACGAACACCGGGGAGCTGTTTTTT. Encoded protein: CASSIWKGATNTGELFF.